The text below deals with one T cell receptor beta chain. Its target is not known. The data stem from a study of CD8+ T cells in alopecia areata. Whole-study findings and limits: Normal-skin resident alphabeta T cells also appear among scalp sample sequences. Among the top 100, expanded CD8+ clones, as well as scalp clonality, were significantly decreased by tofacitinib.

Treatment noted: oral pan-JAK inhibitor, 5-10 mg twice daily. Extracted RNA was reverse transcribed, and the resulting cDNA served as sequencing template. Measured with immunoSEQ multiplex PCR; TCRdb has only the in-frame clones, and not every one. The sample lists roughly 120,000 clones; roughly 63% were seen once. The CDR3 totals 16 residues. With 5 bases removed from V and 5 bases from J, the gap between germline ends came to 21 bases. Germline assignment: CDR1 LNHNV and CDR2 YYDKDF (reference sequence). The chain combines TRBV15 with TRBJ2-5; no reliable D call. The sample was CD8+ T cells sorted from blood, taken at week 4, from a patient treated with tofacitinib. The receptor was isolated from a human donor with alopecia areata. The CDR3 nucleotides are TGTGCCACCAGCCTTGTAGCTGTGCGTTCGTGGGAGACCCAGTACTTC. It codes for CATSLVAVRSWETQYF.